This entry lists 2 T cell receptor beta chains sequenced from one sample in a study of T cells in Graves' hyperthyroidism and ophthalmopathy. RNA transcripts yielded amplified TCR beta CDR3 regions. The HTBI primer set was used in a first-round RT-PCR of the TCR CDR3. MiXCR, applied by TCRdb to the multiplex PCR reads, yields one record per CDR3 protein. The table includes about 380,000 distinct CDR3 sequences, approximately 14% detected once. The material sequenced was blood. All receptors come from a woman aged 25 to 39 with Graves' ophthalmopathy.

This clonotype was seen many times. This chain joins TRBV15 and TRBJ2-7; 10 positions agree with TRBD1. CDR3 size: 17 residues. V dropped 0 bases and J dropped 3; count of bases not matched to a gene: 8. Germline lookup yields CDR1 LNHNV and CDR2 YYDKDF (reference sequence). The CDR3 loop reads CATSRDLVGQGVYEQYF. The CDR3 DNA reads TGTGCCACCAGCAGAGATCTCGTCGGACAGGGGGTCTACGAGCAGTACTTC.

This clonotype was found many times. CDR3 DNA: TGCGCCAGCAGCCTAGGGACTCGTAACACCGGGGAGCTGTTTTTT. It is translated as CASSLGTRNTGELFF. This chain joins TRBV5-1 and TRBJ2-2; TRBD2 is a possible D gene (6 bases). The CDR3 is 15 residues long. V lost 4 bases and J lost 2, with 12 bases in between. Per germline, CDR1 SGHRS and CDR2 YFSETQ.